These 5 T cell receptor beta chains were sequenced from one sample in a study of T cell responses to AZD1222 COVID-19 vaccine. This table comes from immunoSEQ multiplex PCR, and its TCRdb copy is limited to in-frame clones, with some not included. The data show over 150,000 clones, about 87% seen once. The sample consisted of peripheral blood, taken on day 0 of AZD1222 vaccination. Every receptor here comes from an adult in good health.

Written as DNA, the CDR3 is TGCGCCAGCAGCTTGGGGCAGGTGGGGACTGAAGCTTTCTTT. It yields the protein CASSLGQVGTEAFF. The V call is TRBV5-1, the J call TRBJ1-1; D call uncertain. V was trimmed by 0 bases and J by 5 bases, leaving 11 bases between them. The germline CDR1 and CDR2 sequences are SGHRS and YFSETQ. The CDR3 totals 14 residues.

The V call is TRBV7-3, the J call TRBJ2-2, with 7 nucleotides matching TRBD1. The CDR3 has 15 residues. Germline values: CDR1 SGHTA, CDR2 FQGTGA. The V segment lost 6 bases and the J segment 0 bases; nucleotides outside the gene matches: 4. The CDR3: CASRPTGSNTGELFF. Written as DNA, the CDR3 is TGTGCCAGCAGACCGACAGGGTCGAACACCGGGGAGCTGTTTTTT.

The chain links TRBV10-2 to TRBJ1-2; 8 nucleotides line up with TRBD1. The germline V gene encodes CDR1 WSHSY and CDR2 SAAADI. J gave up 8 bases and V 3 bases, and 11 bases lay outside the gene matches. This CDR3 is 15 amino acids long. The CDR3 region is CASSDADRVYGGYTF. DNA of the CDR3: TGCGCCAGCAGTGACGCGGACAGGGTCTATGGAGGCTACACCTTC.

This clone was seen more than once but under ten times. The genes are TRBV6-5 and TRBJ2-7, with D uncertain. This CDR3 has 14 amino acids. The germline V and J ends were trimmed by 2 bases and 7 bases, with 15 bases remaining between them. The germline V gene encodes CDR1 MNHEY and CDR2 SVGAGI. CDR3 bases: TGTGCCAGCAGTTACGAGGTTGGGCGTCGGGAGCAGTACTTC. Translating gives CASSYEVGRREQYF.

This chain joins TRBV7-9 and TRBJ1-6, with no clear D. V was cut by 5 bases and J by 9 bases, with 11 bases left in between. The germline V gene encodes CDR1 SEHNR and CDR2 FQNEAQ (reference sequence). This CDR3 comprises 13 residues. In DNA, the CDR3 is TGTGCCAGCAGCCTGGGGTCCGGTTCACCCCTCCACTTT. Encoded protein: CASSLGSGSPLHF. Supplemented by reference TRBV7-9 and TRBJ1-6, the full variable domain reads DTGVSQNPRHKITKRGQNVTFRCDPISEHNRLYWYRQTLGQGPEFLTYFQNEAQLEKSRLLSDRFSAERPKGSFSTLEIQRTEQGDSAMYLCASSLGSGSPLHFGNGTRLTVT.